The next 10 T cell receptor beta chains were all read from a single sample in a study of blood T cells in healthy people across ages. Then a second PCR, running about 7 to 11 cycles, was carried out with a sample-barcoded 5' primer and a J-beta primer mix. One entry per CDR3 protein results from TCRdb running MiXCR on the 5' RACE reads. This sample has just under 550,000 distinct CDR3 sequences, with less than 25% found just once. This sample was shared with a second study, whose subject was T cells of mothers and their children.

Sequenced input: blood. The receptors here all came from a boy between 5 and 17 years old in good health.

This chain uses TRBV10-3 with TRBJ1-5, with TRBD1 matching 9 bases. J was trimmed by 3 bases and V by 2 bases; bases with no gene match: 5. In germline, CDR1 is ENHRY, CDR2 SYGVKD. The CDR3 consists of 16 residues. Here the CDR3 reads CAISEAGTGNNQPQHF. In nucleotides, the CDR3 is TGTGCCATCAGTGAGGCCGGGACAGGGAACAATCAGCCCCAGCATTTT.

The rearrangement joins TRBV7-2 to TRBJ1-2; maybe TRBD1 (5 bases). Per germline, CDR1 SGHTA and CDR2 FQGNSA. This CDR3 region has 13 residues. V dropped 5 bases and J dropped 6 bases, with 13 bases sitting between them. For the CDR3, the DNA is TGTGCCAGCAGCCCCAGGGAGGGGCATGGCTACACCTTC. This encodes CASSPREGHGYTF.

This chain uses TRBV12-3 or TRBV12-4 with TRBJ2-1, with 9 positions matching TRBD1. The CDR3 runs 14 residues. The J segment lost 7 bases and the V segment lost 5 bases, leaving 6 bases of the junction unmatched. The DNA of the CDR3 is TGTGCCAGCAGTAACCGGGACAGGGATAATGAGCAGTTCTTC. Residues: CASSNRDRDNEQFF.

The chain has TRBV12-3 or TRBV12-4 and TRBJ1-5; 8 bases align to TRBD1. The CDR3 is 15 residues long. The V segment lost 5 bases and the J segment 5 bases; nucleotides outside the gene matches: 8. Written as DNA, the CDR3 is TGTGCCAGCAGTGCGCAGGGGGCAAAGGATCAGCCCCAGCATTTT. Its translation is CASSAQGAKDQPQHF.

This clonotype was counted between two and nine times. The V and J genes are TRBV29-1 and TRBJ1-2; a possible D gene is TRBD1 (5 bases). Trimming shortened V by 7 bases and J by 7 bases, and 13 bases separated the two germline ends. From germline, CDR1 is SQVTM and CDR2 ANQGSEA. The CDR3 length is 11 residues. The CDR3: CSAGDRFGYTF. As DNA, the CDR3 is TGCAGCGCCGGAGACAGATTTGGCTACACCTTC.

This chain connects TRBV7-9 to TRBJ2-3, with D perhaps matching TRBD1 (6 bases). Germline loops: CDR1 SEHNR, CDR2 FQNEAQ (reference sequence). This CDR3 comprises 15 residues. Trimming took off 3 bases at V and 2 bases at J, with 12 bases between the two ends. The CDR3 sequence: CASSLMDSLTDTQYF. For the CDR3, the DNA is TGTGCCAGCAGCTTGATGGACAGCCTCACAGATACGCAGTATTTT.

This clonotype was counted a few times. The chain combines TRBV20-1 with TRBJ2-7; D possibly uses TRBD1 or TRBD2 (5 bases each). V gave up 3 bases and J gave up 3 bases, with 15 bases separating them. There are 14 residues in the CDR3. The V gene's germline CDR1 is DFQATT and CDR2 SNEGSKA (reference sequence). DNA for the CDR3: TGCAGTGCTAGTCCGAGGGGCCGAATCTACGAGCAGTACTTC. Protein product: CSASPRGRIYEQYF.

Worth noting for this clonotype: A read error may produce the germline difference seen at one junction end. The chain couples TRBV5-5 to TRBJ2-3; 8 bases line up with TRBD2. CDR1 and CDR2 (germline): SGHKS, YYEKEE (reference sequence). This CDR3 spans 14 amino acids. The CDR3 is CACSLLAGTDTQYF. Written as DNA, the CDR3 is TGTGCCTGCAGCTTACTAGCGGGCACAGATACGCAGTATTTT. Full variable domain (outside the CDR3, taken from reference TRBV5-5 and TRBJ2-3): DAGVTQSPTHLIKTRGQQVTLRCSPISGHKSVSWYQQVLGQGPQFIFQYYEKEERGRGNFPDRFSARQFPNYSSELNVNALLLGDSALYLCACSLLAGTDTQYFGPGTRLTVL.

This clonotype was observed a few times. The chain couples TRBV28 to TRBJ2-7; D ambiguous. Germline CDR1 reads MDHEN; CDR2 reads SYDVKM. This CDR3 is built from 13 residues. V lost 5 bases, J lost 3 bases, and 11 bases lay in between. CDR3 DNA: TGTGCCAGCAGTCCTACTGGATTCTACGAGCAGTACTTC. It encodes CASSPTGFYEQYF.

This clonotype was counted only a few times. The rearrangement links TRBV3-1 to TRBJ2-1; D might be TRBD1 (6 bases). Germline V gene sequence: CDR1 LGHDT, CDR2 YNNKEL (reference sequence). Trimming removed 2 bases at V and 2 bases at J, with 7 bases between. The CDR3 spans 14 residues. The CDR3 here is CASSQTGPYNEQFF. The CDR3 bases are TGTGCCAGCAGCCAAACAGGGCCCTACAATGAGCAGTTCTTC.